This T cell receptor (beta chain) comes out of a study of T-cell memory formation after mild COVID-19. Background on the study: TCR clusters mostly belonged to single donors. Study results and limitations: Clones contracting day 15 to 85 were balanced CD4/CD8; later expanders leaned CD4+. SARS-CoV-2 specificity of second-wave clones peaking day 37 was unconfirmed. CD4+ clones that contracted lay mainly in CM and EM; CD8+ ones lay in EMRA.

A remark on this clonotype: The antigen is unknown.

TCRdb independently ran MiXCR on the 5' RACE reads; one entry per CDR3 protein. Found here are fewer than 140,000 distinct CDR3 sequences, about 18% of them singletons; the top ten hold less than 35%. V was shortened by 4 bases and J by 0 bases, with 6 bases between the two germline ends. Germline values: CDR1 SEHNR, CDR2 FQNEAQ (reference sequence). The CDR3 consists of 13 residues. The sample comprised PBMCs or a T cell subset sorted from them (not recorded which). The TCR originated in an adult woman who had mild COVID-19 (a few samples of this study predate the infection). Cell type and time point are not known. The V gene is TRBV7-9, the J gene TRBJ1-1; D not certain. CDR3 amino acids: CASSWTVNTEAFF. The DNA for the CDR3 is TGTGCCAGCAGCTGGACGGTGAACACTGAAGCTTTCTTT. Variable domain in full (rest from reference TRBV7-9 and TRBJ1-1): DTGVSQNPRHKITKRGQNVTFRCDPISEHNRLYWYRQTLGQGPEFLTYFQNEAQLEKSRLLSDRFSAERPKGSFSTLEIQRTEQGDSAMYLCASSWTVNTEAFFGQGTRLTVV.